Below, one TCR beta chain is given with its context. Its specificity is unknown. A junction boundary mismatches the germline segment, possibly from a read error. The CDR3 spans 15 residues. Per germline, CDR1 SGHDT and CDR2 YYEEEE. A second PCR, run for about 7 to 11 cycles, used a sample-barcoded 5' primer plus a J-beta primer mix. MiXCR was run by TCRdb on the 5' RACE reads, yielding one entry per CDR3 protein. Counted here are roughly 680,000 distinct CDR3 sequences, roughly 50% occurring once; the ten biggest clones make up roughly a third. The data derive from a study of blood T cells in healthy people across ages. General observations from the study: There was a strong correlation between TCR beta diversity and naive T cell percentage. A conclusive naive versus antigen-experienced comparison was prevented by the unsorted PBMCs.

The clonotype was recovered from a woman in her fifties or sixties in good health. Sequences were obtained from blood. The V and J genes are TRBV5-6 and TRBJ1-2; possibly TRBD1 for D (5 bases). CDR3 protein: CANSLKVGRVYGYTF. The CDR3 DNA is TGTGCCAACAGCTTGAAAGTGGGCAGGGTCTACGGCTACACCTTC.